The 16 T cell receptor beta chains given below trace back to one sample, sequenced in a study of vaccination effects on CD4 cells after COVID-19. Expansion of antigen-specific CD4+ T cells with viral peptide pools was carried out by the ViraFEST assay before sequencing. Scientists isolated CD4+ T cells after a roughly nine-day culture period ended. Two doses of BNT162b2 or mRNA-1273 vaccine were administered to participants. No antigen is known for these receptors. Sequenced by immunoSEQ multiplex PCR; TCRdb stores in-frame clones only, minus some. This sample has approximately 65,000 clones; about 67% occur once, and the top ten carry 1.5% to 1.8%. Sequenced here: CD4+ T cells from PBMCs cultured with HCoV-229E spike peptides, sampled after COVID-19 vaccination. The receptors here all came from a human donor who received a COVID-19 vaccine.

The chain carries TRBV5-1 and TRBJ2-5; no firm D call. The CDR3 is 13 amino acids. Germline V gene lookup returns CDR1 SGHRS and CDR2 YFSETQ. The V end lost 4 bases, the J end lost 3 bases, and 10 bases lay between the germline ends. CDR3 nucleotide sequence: TGCGCCAGCAGCCCGGGCGTAGAAGAGACCCAGTACTTC. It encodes CASSPGVEETQYF.

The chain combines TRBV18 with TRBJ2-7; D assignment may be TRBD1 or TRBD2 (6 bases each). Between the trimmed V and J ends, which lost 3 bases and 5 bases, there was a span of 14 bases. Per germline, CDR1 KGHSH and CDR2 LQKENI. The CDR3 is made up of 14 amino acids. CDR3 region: CASSPIQGGHEQYV. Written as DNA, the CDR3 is TGTGCCAGCTCACCCATCCAAGGGGGGCACGAGCAGTACGTC.

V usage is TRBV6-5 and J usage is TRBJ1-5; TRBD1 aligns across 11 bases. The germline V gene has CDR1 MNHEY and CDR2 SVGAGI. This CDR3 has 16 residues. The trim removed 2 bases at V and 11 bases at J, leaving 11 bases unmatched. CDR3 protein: CASSYAPGQGAMAQHF. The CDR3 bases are TGTGCCAGCAGTTACGCCCCTGGACAGGGGGCAATGGCCCAGCATTTT.

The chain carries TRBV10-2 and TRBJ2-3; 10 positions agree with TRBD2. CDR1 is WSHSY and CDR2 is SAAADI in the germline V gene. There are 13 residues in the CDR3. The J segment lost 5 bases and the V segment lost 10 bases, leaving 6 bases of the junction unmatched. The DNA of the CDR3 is TGCGCCACGAGCGGGGGGGCCGTAGATACGCAGTATTTT. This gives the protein CATSGGAVDTQYF.

The DNA for the CDR3 is TGTGCCAGCAGCTCCGGGACTAGCGGGAACAATGAGCAGTTCTTC. This sequence encodes CASSSGTSGNNEQFF. The chain links TRBV5-4 to TRBJ2-1; the match to TRBD2 covers 13 bases. CDR3 length: 15 residues. Germline V gene data show CDR1 as SGHNT and CDR2 as YYREEE (reference sequence). Trimming took 3 bases from V and 5 from J; bases not matched to a gene: 2. Drawing the rest from reference TRBV5-4 and TRBJ2-1, the complete variable domain is ETGVTQSPTHLIKTRGQQVTLRCSSQSGHNTVSWYQQALGQGPQFIFQYYREEENGRGNFPPRFSGLQFPNYSSELNVNALELDDSALYLCASSSGTSGNNEQFFGPGTRLTVL.

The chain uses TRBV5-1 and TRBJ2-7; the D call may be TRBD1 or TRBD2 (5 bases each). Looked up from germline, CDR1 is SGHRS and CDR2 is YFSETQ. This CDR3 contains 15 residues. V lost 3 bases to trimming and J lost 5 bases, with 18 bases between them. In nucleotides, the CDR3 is TGCGCCAGCAGCTCCGGGGCAAATAGTGAGAACGAGCAGTACGTC. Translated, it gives CASSSGANSENEQYV.

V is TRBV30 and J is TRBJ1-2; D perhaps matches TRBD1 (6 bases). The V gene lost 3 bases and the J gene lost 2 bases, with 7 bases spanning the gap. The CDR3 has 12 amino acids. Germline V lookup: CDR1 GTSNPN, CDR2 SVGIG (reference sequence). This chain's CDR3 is CAWRTGNYGYTF. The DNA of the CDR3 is TGTGCCTGGAGAACAGGGAACTATGGCTACACCTTC.

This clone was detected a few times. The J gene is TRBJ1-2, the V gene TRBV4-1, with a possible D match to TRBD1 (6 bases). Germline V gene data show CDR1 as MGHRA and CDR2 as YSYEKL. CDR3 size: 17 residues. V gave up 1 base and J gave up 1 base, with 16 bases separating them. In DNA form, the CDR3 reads TGCGCCAGCAGCCAAGTGGGCAGGGGAAACGGTAACTATGGCTACACCTTC. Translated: CASSQVGRGNGNYGYTF.

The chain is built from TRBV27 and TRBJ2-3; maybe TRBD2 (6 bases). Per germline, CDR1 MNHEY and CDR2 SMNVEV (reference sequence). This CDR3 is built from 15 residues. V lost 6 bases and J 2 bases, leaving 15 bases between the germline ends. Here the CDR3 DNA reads TGTGCCAGCAGGTCACAGTGGGGGGTCACAGATACGCAGTATTTT. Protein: CASRSQWGVTDTQYF.

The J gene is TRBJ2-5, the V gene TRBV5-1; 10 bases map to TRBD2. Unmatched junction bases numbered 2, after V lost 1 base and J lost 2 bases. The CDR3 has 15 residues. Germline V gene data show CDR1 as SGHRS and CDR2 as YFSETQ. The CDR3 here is CASSLLAGGQETQYF. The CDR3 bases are TGCGCCAGCAGCTTGTTAGCGGGGGGACAAGAGACCCAGTACTTC. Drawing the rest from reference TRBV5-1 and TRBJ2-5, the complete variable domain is KAGVTQTPRYLIKTRGQQVTLSCSPISGHRSVSWYQQTPGQGLQFLFEYFSETQRNKGNFPGRFSGRQFSNSRSEMNVSTLELGDSALYLCASSLLAGGQETQYFGPGTRLLVL.

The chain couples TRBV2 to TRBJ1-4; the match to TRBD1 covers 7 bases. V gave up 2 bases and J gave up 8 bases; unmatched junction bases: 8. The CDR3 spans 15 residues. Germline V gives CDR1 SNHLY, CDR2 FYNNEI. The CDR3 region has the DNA TGTGCCAGCAGTGAAAATCCAGGGGGGGGAGAAAAACTGTTTTTT. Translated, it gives CASSENPGGGEKLFF.

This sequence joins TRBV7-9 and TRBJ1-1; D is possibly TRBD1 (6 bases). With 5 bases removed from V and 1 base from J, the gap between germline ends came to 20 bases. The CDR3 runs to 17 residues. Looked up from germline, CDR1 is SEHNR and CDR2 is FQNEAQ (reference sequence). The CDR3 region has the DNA TGTGCCAGCAGCGTGGAGGGGACATACCGGCGGAACACTGAAGCTTTCTTT. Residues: CASSVEGTYRRNTEAFF.

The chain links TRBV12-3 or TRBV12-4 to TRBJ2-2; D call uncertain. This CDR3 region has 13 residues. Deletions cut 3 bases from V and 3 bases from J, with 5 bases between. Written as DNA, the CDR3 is TGTGCCAGCAGTTTTGGGGACACCGGGGAGCTGTTTTTT. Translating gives CASSFGDTGELFF.

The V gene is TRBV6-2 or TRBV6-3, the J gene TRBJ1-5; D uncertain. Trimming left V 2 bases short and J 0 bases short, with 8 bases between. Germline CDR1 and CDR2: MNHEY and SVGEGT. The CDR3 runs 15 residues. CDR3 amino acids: CASSYRADSNQPQHF. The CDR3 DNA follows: TGTGCCAGCAGTTACAGGGCAGATAGCAATCAGCCCCAGCATTTT.

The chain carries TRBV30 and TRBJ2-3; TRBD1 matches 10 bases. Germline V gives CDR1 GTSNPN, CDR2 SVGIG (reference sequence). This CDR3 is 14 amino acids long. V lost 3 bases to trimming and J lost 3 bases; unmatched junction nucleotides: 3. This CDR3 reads CAWRDRGGTDTQYF. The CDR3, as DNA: TGTGCCTGGAGGGACAGGGGGGGAACAGATACGCAGTATTTT.

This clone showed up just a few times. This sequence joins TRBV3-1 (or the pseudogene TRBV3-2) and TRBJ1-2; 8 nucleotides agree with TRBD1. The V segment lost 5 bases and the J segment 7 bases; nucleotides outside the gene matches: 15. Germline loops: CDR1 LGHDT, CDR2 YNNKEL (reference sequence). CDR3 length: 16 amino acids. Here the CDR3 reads CASSWIGGTGGTGYTF. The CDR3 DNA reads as TGTGCCAGCAGCTGGATCGGAGGAACAGGGGGAACTGGCTACACCTTC.